This record concerns one T cell receptor beta chain sequence. Its target antigen remains unknown. One base away there is no much larger clone; base qualities are not given. The library was produced with RT-PCR. The sample was run on an Illumina HiSeq 2500. TCRdb handled the public reads itself, with Q25 trimming in fastp and clone calling in MiXCR, and kept productive beta chains. Each record represents a unique CDR3 protein, reported with the most common genes and DNA among its rows. For this sample there are about 13,000 distinct CDR3 sequences; almost 85% appear just once. The top ten constitute 1.7% of the sample. This sample was taken from a study of yellow fever vaccine responses in identical twins (dated 2018 in TCRdb). About the full investigation: In the study, vaccine-responding T cell clones were precisely tracked in identical twins.

The study at large found these results: According to the authors, the vaccine-induced T cell response in identical twins seemed to be partly convergent and partly specific to each individual.

Deletion took 0 bases off V and 2 bases off J, with a span of 8 bases between the germline ends. From cysteine to phenylalanine, the CDR3 is 14 amino acids long. The only DNA kept is the CDR3, 42 bases in frame from the first base. This clonotype was sampled from a woman between 18 and 30 years old who received the yellow fever vaccine. Donor details come from another sample of the same person, matched by shared clones. This specimen was T cells from blood (PBMCs), unsorted or a sorted subset (not recorded which), taken before or after yellow fever vaccination (not recorded which). The chain is made from TRBV12-3 or TRBV12-4 and TRBJ2-7; possibly the D gene is TRBD1, per 5 matching bases. The encoded CDR3 is CASSLAGPTYEQYF. The DNA is TGTGCCAGCAGTTTAGCGGGGCCAACCTACGAGCAGTACTTC.